The 26 T cell receptor beta chains presented below share a single source sample, sequenced in a study of sequential checkpoint blockade in melanoma. The method was immunoSEQ multiplex PCR; TCRdb's version includes in-frame clones alone and lacks a portion of them. The table records some 1,200 clones, under 20% of them present only once. As to treatment: randomized to nivolumab then ipilimumab (arm A) or the reverse (arm B). Sequenced material: tumor tissue (inferred from file names), taken from a patient given nivolumab and ipilimumab in sequence. The receptors here all came from a human donor with melanoma.

This chain links TRBV6-8 with TRBJ1-1, with D hard to call. Germline lookup yields CDR1 MNHGY and CDR2 SAAAGT. V shed 6 bases and J shed 4 bases, with 12 bases lying between them. The CDR3 has 13 amino acids. The CDR3 coding sequence is TGTGCCAGCAGCTCCCTGTGGGGCACTGAAGCTTTCTTT. As protein: CASSSLWGTEAFF.

This CDR3 reads CASSPPGRGLAGVNYNEQFF. CDR3 bases: TGTGCCAGCTCACCCCCGGGGAGGGGACTAGCGGGGGTGAACTACAATGAGCAGTTCTTC. The chain has TRBV18 and TRBJ2-1, with 14 positions matching TRBD2. This CDR3 has 20 residues. With V trimmed by 3 bases and J by 3 bases, 13 bases remained unmatched. In germline, CDR1 is KGHSH, CDR2 LQKENI. The full variable domain, with the rest looked up from reference TRBV18 and TRBJ2-1, is NAGVMQNPRHLVRRRGQEARLRCSPMKGHSHVYWYRQLPEEGLKFMVYLQKENIIDESGMPKERFSAEFPKEGPSILRIQQVVRGDSAAYFCASSPPGRGLAGVNYNEQFFGPGTRLTVL.

The chain employs TRBV19 and TRBJ1-2, with D unclear. Per the germline V gene, CDR1 is LNHDA and CDR2 is SQIVND (reference sequence). The CDR3 consists of 15 residues. The V end lost 3 bases, the J end lost 6 bases, and 17 bases lay between the germline ends. CDR3 sequence: CASSIDTRVKDGYTF. Written as DNA, the CDR3 is TGTGCCAGTAGTATTGACACCCGAGTGAAGGATGGCTACACCTTC. Together with reference TRBV19 and TRBJ1-2, the CDR3 gives the full variable domain: DGGITQSPKYLFRKEGQNVTLSCEQNLNHDAMYWYRQDPGQGLRLIYYSQIVNDFQKGDIAEGYSVSREKKESFPLTVTSAQKNPTAFYLCASSIDTRVKDGYTFGSGTRLTVV.

By sample share, this clone is medium-sized. The CDR3 protein is CASSVRFDRGRLGNEKLFF. DNA of the CDR3: TGTGCCAGCAGCGTCCGGTTTGACAGGGGGCGACTTGGTAATGAAAAACTGTTTTTT. The chain employs TRBV11-3 and TRBJ1-4, with 10 bases matching TRBD1. The trim removed 5 bases at V and 4 bases at J, leaving 16 bases unmatched. From germline, CDR1 is SGHNT and CDR2 YENEEA. The CDR3 is 19 amino acids.

The sample holds a few counts of this clone. The chain combines TRBV6-1 with TRBJ1-2; D is unresolved. Germline values: CDR1 MNHNS, CDR2 SASEGT. Trimming took off 0 bases at V and 6 bases at J, with 20 bases between the two ends. The CDR3 covers 17 residues. The CDR3 sequence is CASSEAGIDPVLNGYTF. The CDR3 DNA reads as TGTGCCAGCAGTGAAGCTGGGATAGATCCGGTTCTCAATGGCTACACCTTC.

The V call is TRBV19, the J call TRBJ2-1; 11 nucleotides line up with TRBD2. The CDR3 extends over 15 amino acids. V lost 3 bases to trimming and J lost 7 bases; unmatched junction nucleotides: 5. Germline CDR1 reads LNHDA; CDR2 reads SQIVND (reference sequence). Here the CDR3 reads CASSITSGGPNEQFF. The CDR3, as DNA: TGTGCCAGTAGTATCACTAGCGGGGGACCGAATGAGCAGTTCTTC.

The J gene is TRBJ1-2, the V gene TRBV5-1, with TRBD1 matching 8 bases. This CDR3 is 14 amino acids long. Trimming at V came to 5 bases and at J to 7 bases, leaving 10 bases not matched to a gene. CDR1 and CDR2 from the germline V gene are SGHRS and YFSETQ. The CDR3 bases are TGCGCCAGCAGGCCAGACAGGGGAACTGCTGGCTACACCTTC. As protein: CASRPDRGTAGYTF.

In its sample, this clone was seen a few times. A read error may produce the germline difference seen at one junction end. V usage is TRBV6-8 and J usage is TRBJ1-2; 9 bases line up with TRBD1. In germline, CDR1 is MNHGY, CDR2 SAAAGT. This CDR3 comprises 17 residues. The CDR3 protein is CASSYSISGQGNFGYTF. CDR3 in DNA: TGTGCCAGCAGTTACTCAATTTCGGGACAGGGTAACTTTGGCTACACCTTC.

This clone has a handful of counts. This chain connects TRBV6-8 to TRBJ2-7; D is undetermined. The CDR3 runs 12 residues. V lost 6 bases and J lost 3, with 9 bases in between. The germline gives CDR1 MNHGY, CDR2 SAAAGT. CDR3 nucleotides: TGTGCCAGCAGCCAGGACGGCTACGAGCAGTACTTC. This sequence encodes CASSQDGYEQYF.

This clone has more than one count but fewer than ten. This chain's CDR3 is CASSPLRPGQGSGQPQHF. The CDR3 region has the DNA TGTGCCAGCTCACCACTTAGACCGGGACAGGGCTCAGGACAGCCCCAGCATTTT. The chain carries TRBV18 and TRBJ1-5; 9 nucleotides agree with TRBD1. V trimming: 1 base; J trimming: 7 bases; junction bases outside the gene matches: 14. This CDR3 region has 18 residues. Germline V gene lookup returns CDR1 KGHSH and CDR2 LQKENI. Full variable domain (missing parts from reference TRBV18 and TRBJ1-5): NAGVMQNPRHLVRRRGQEARLRCSPMKGHSHVYWYRQLPEEGLKFMVYLQKENIIDESGMPKERFSAEFPKEGPSILRIQQVVRGDSAAYFCASSPLRPGQGSGQPQHFGDGTRLSIL.

The V call is TRBV6-8, the J call TRBJ2-1; maybe TRBD2 (7 bases). Germline CDR1 and CDR2: MNHGY and SAAAGT. With 10 bases removed from V and 7 bases from J, the gap between germline ends came to 20 bases. The CDR3 runs to 14 residues. CDR3 region: CANAAGRRGNEQFF. The CDR3 coding sequence is TGTGCCAACGCTGCCGGGAGGAGGGGGAATGAGCAGTTCTTC.

The chain carries TRBV6-8 and TRBJ2-5, with TRBD2 matching over 11 bases. The CDR3 length is 16 residues. The germline gives CDR1 MNHGY, CDR2 SAAAGT. Trimming cost V 0 bases and J 4 bases; bases outside gene matches: 4. The CDR3 DNA reads as TGTGCCAGCAGTTACTCGGGGACTAGCGGTGCAGAGACCCAGTACTTC. Its protein product is CASSYSGTSGAETQYF.

The chain has TRBV25-1 and TRBJ1-6, with D possibly being TRBD1 (6 bases). CDR3 length: 14 residues. V was cut by 8 bases and J by 7 bases, with 15 bases left in between. Germline V gene sequence: CDR1 MGHDK, CDR2 SYGVNS. CDR3 DNA sequence: TGTGCCAGCCAAACAGGACAGTCAAATTCACCCCTCCACTTT. Translated: CASQTGQSNSPLHF.

This clone was observed a handful of times. The J gene is TRBJ2-1, the V gene TRBV4-1, with D perhaps matching TRBD2 (5 bases). The germline V gene encodes CDR1 MGHRA and CDR2 YSYEKL. The CDR3 runs 17 residues. Between the trimmed V and J ends, which lost 0 bases and 8 bases, there was a span of 20 bases. The CDR3 reads CASSQDREGRGIDEQFF. CDR3 sequence (DNA): TGCGCCAGCAGCCAAGATAGAGAGGGTAGAGGCATCGATGAGCAGTTCTTC.

By share, this clone ranks as medium-sized. This sequence joins TRBV11-3 and TRBJ2-2; the match to TRBD1 covers 9 bases. Germline V gene lookup returns CDR1 SGHNT and CDR2 YENEEA. The junction had 3 bases not matched to a gene; V was cut back by 4 bases and J by 3 bases. This CDR3 has 15 amino acids. The CDR3 is CASSSGTGYTGELFF. DNA of the CDR3: TGTGCCAGCAGCTCCGGGACAGGGTACACCGGGGAGCTGTTTTTT.

This chain connects TRBV12-5 to TRBJ1-1, with 7 bases fitting TRBD1. The CDR3 has 16 residues. V was pared by 2 bases and J by 1 base, with 7 bases of the junction left unmatched. Per the germline V gene, CDR1 is LGHNT and CDR2 is FRNRAP. CDR3 region: CASGLLSGQPNTEAFF. CDR3 nucleotides: TGTGCTAGTGGTTTGCTTTCGGGACAGCCGAACACTGAAGCTTTCTTT.

This clone is medium-sized. The chain uses TRBV11-3 and TRBJ2-3; 10 bases match TRBD2. The V gene's germline CDR1 is SGHNT and CDR2 YENEEA. The V segment lost 6 bases and the J segment 5 bases; nucleotides outside the gene matches: 8. The length of the CDR3 is 15 residues. CDR3 region: CASRRLAGGGDTQYF. The CDR3 DNA reads TGTGCCAGCAGAAGATTAGCGGGGGGAGGAGATACGCAGTATTTT.

In its sample, this clone was seen a few times. V is TRBV9 and J is TRBJ2-1; 11 nucleotides line up with TRBD1. The V gene's germline CDR1 is SGDLS and CDR2 YYNGEE. This CDR3 is 15 amino acids long. Trimming cost V 0 bases and J 6 bases; bases outside gene matches: 2. The CDR3 reads CASSVGGTGGNEQFF. The CDR3 DNA reads as TGTGCCAGCAGCGTAGGTGGGACAGGGGGCAATGAGCAGTTCTTC. The full variable domain, with the rest looked up from reference TRBV9 and TRBJ2-1, is DSGVTQTPKHLITATGQRVTLRCSPRSGDLSVYWYQQSLDQGLQFLIQYYNGEERAKGNILERFSAQQFPDLHSELNLSSLELGDSALYFCASSVGGTGGNEQFFGPGTRLTVL.

This clone is labeled large. The chain recombines TRBV11-3 with TRBJ1-2, with D possibly matching TRBD1 (5 bases). Trimming removed 5 bases at V and 4 bases at J, with 17 bases between. CDR1 SGHNT and CDR2 YENEEA come from the germline V gene. The CDR3 contains 15 residues. CDR3 sequence (DNA): TGTGCCAGCAGCCGGTGGGGGGAGGGCGTCTATGGCTACACCTTC. Translation gives CASSRWGEGVYGYTF.

In its sample, this clone is medium-sized. The chain couples TRBV29-1 to TRBJ2-7; TRBD2 matches 9 bases. The V segment lost 7 bases and the J segment 2 bases; nucleotides outside the gene matches: 9. CDR1 is SQVTM, CDR2 ANQGSEA, per germline. The CDR3 runs to 14 residues. The CDR3 region has the DNA TGCAGCGGGGCGGGGGGGGAGGAGGCCTACGAGCAGTACTTC. It encodes CSGAGGEEAYEQYF.

This clone is medium-sized (0.01 to 0.1%) by share. V usage is TRBV4-1 and J usage is TRBJ1-5, with 10 bases fitting TRBD1. CDR3 length: 17 residues. Germline V gene lookup returns CDR1 MGHRA and CDR2 YSYEKL. V was pared by 4 bases and J by 6 bases, with 12 bases of the junction left unmatched. The CDR3 DNA sequence: TGCGCCAGCAGCCCCATAGGCGGACAGGGGGTCTCTCAGCCCCAGCATTTT. Residues: CASSPIGGQGVSQPQHF.

By share of the sample, this clone is medium-sized. The chain carries TRBV11-3 and TRBJ2-7; D call uncertain. Trimming removed 5 bases at V and 2 bases at J, with 13 bases between. The CDR3 sequence is 14 residues long. CDR1 is SGHNT and CDR2 is YENEEA in the germline V gene. CDR3 bases: TGTGCCAGCAGCGGGCGGCCGGGTGCCTACGAGCAGTACTTC. It is translated as CASSGRPGAYEQYF.

The gene calls are TRBV23-1 and TRBJ2-6; a possible D gene is TRBD1 (6 bases). TRBV23-1 has ORF status, its function being uncertain. The V gene lost 6 bases and the J gene lost 2 bases, with 14 bases spanning the gap. The CDR3 covers 16 residues. The CDR3 here is CASSQLQGTGANVLTF. Written as DNA, the CDR3 is TGCGCCAGCAGCCAACTCCAGGGGACTGGGGCCAACGTCCTGACTTTC.

V and J are TRBV6-8 and TRBJ2-2; D is ambiguous. CDR3 size: 14 residues. V shed 2 bases and J shed 0 bases, with 4 bases lying between them. Germline CDR1 is MNHGY and CDR2 is SAAAGT. The CDR3 spells CASSYDANTGELFF. CDR3 nucleotides: TGTGCCAGCAGTTACGATGCGAACACCGGGGAGCTGTTTTTT.

The chain couples TRBV15 to TRBJ2-7, with TRBD1 matching over 9 bases. With 4 bases clipped from V and 4 bases from J, the junction kept 5 bases outside the gene matches. This CDR3 is 14 amino acids long. The germline gives CDR1 LNHNV, CDR2 YYDKDF (reference sequence). The CDR3 DNA is TGTGCCACCAGCAAACCGGGACAGGGTTACGAGCAGTACTTC. Protein: CATSKPGQGYEQYF. Full variable domain (outside the CDR3, taken from reference TRBV15 and TRBJ2-7): DAMVIQNPRYQVTQFGKPVTLSCSQTLNHNVMYWYQQKSSQAPKLLFHYYDKDFNNEADTPDNFQSRRPNTSFCFLDIRSPGLGDTAMYLCATSKPGQGYEQYFGPGTRLTVT.

The chain carries TRBV15 and TRBJ1-5; unclear D gene. Trimming took off 5 bases at V and 0 bases at J, with 8 bases between the two ends. The CDR3 is 14 residues long. CDR1 is LNHNV, CDR2 YYDKDF, per germline (reference sequence). The CDR3 reads CATSSGYSNQPQHF. In DNA form, the CDR3 reads TGTGCCACCAGCTCAGGCTATAGCAATCAGCCCCAGCATTTT.